This T cell receptor beta chain was captured by sequencing in a study of T cell repertoires in cytomegalovirus infection. Study details: It was recently identified HLA-C-restricted and well-studied HLA-B-restricted CMV epitopes that the study used. Shared public TCR beta signatures pointed to both CMV infection and a matching HLA type.

In TCRdb, the reads were re-called with MiXCR into one record per CDR3 protein. The sample has around 800,000 distinct CDR3 sequences, approximately 32% seen once; the top ten hold roughly 12%. The ends were cut back, 4 bases at V and 3 bases at J, with 12 bases in the middle. The CDR3 is 14 residues long. CDR1 and CDR2 (germline): SGHTA, FQGNSA. A remark on this clonotype: Its target is not known.

Study findings and constraints: HLA-C-restricted, CMV-specific TCR beta clonotypes were dominant ex vivo. Of the TCR beta families, the public ones yielded a cumulative frequency that identified carriers of CMV plus the relevant HLA.

The chain recombines TRBV7-2 with TRBJ1-1; D is unclear. The sequence came from a human donor in good health (CMV status not recorded). Some clones in this sample may be carry-over from other donors' samples. Source: cultured CD8+ T cells from PBMCs, taken from culture after CMV antigen stimulation. CDR3 DNA: TGTGCCAGCAGCTATGTCGGAGGGTACACTGAAGCTTTCTTT. This sequence encodes CASSYVGGYTEAFF.